This T cell receptor beta chain stems from a study of spatial heterogeneity in lung cancer (dated by TCRdb to the late 2010s). For the wider study: Beta-chain transcripts were consistently detected in greater numbers than alpha-chain transcripts, which likely reflected higher beta-chain transcript abundance. In tumor regions, TCR transcript counts showed a strong correlation with a T cell transcriptional module score from matched bulk RNA-seq. In the raw uncorrected reads, each unique combination of TCR and UMI appeared more than ten times on average. In non-small cell lung cancer, the study made a quantitative comparison of TCR alpha and beta repertoires among multiple tumor regions, matched nontumor lung and blood. TCR repertoire features were related to nonsynonymous mutation counts determined by whole-exome sequencing of tumor tissue. Both alpha and beta chains were TCR-sequenced in hundreds of tumor regions, around 64 matched nontumor lung samples and roughly 50 PBMC samples obtained at surgery.

About this clonotype: There is no known antigen for this receptor. Base qualities are missing; no much larger clone stands one base away.

V lost 3 bases and J lost 0 bases; the stretch between them is 10 bases long. According to the germline V gene (reference sequence), CDR1 reads DFQATT and CDR2 reads SNEGSKA. Including the terminal cysteine and phenylalanine, the CDR3 comprises 14 residues. Only CDR3 DNA remains: 42 bases, in frame from the first base. What the time point label conveys for this sample: sample taken at primary tumor resection. The donors were some 72 patients from the lung TRACERx cohort who had early-stage, untreated non-small cell lung cancer. TCR sequencing used whole RNA extracted from tumor and nontumor lung tissue, or from cryopreserved PBMC samples, without cell sorting. Only patients for whom sufficient RNA was available from at least two tumor regions were selected for TCR sequencing. A lung pathologist reviewed the tumor and adjacent nontumor lung specimens before the specimens were selected. Library preparation employed 5' RACE. Sequencing used a NextSeq 500. To allow correction of PCR and sequencing errors, the TCR library protocol tagged every TCR cDNA molecule with a unique molecular identifier. The authors' pipeline ran thus. TCR identification, UMI-based error correction and CDR3 extraction were all carried out with Decombinator tools. Expanded TCRs were defined as those above a frequency of 2 per 1,000, corresponding to the top 1% of the tumor frequency distribution. Expanded tumor TCRs were classed as regional if statistically deemed absent (corrected P<0.05) from at least one tumor region, otherwise ubiquitous. Rényi diversity was computed with the R vegan package after subsampling each repertoire 100 times to 5,000 TCRs. CDR3 similarity networks were built from amino acid triplet string-kernel similarity, with CDR3s being connected when pairwise similarity was above 0.82. TCRdb reran the public reads through fastp at Q25 and MiXCR, keeping productive beta chains. Rows matching on CDR3 protein sequence are summarized as one entry with the most common DNA and genes. The V and J calls were not made by the authors but by TCRdb's processing. This sample has roughly 10,000 distinct CDR3 sequences in its table, and roughly 8% of those were observed once. About 18% of the sample rests with the top ten.

The full study reports these points: The count of ubiquitous expanded TCRs correlated with the count of ubiquitous nonsynonymous mutations, and the count of regional expanded TCRs correlated with the count of regional nonsynonymous mutations. The tumor nonsynonymous mutation count correlated with the number of expanded intratumoral alpha and beta TCRs. TCR-seq was estimated to cover only around 7.2% of tumor T cells for alpha chains and about 13% for beta chains. Confirming at a functional level the hypothesis that regional TCRs recognize regional mutations was considered to require additional single-cell paired TCR alpha and beta sequencing.

Specimen: lung tumor tissue, collected at surgery. This sequence originates from a male donor with early-stage non-small cell lung cancer. Recombination joined TRBV20-1 with TRBJ2-3, with the D segment identity uncertain. The DNA is as follows: TGCAGTGCTAGCCCGACTGCTAGCACAGATACGCAGTATTTT. Translated, it gives CSASPTASTDTQYF.